A selection of T cell receptor beta chains follows, all from one sample in a study of PD-1 blockade in classical Hodgkin lymphoma. Repertoires were generated with immunoSEQ multiplex PCR, while TCRdb's copy carries only in-frame clones and drops some. This table has some 19,000 clones, more than 70% appearing once. Here the sequenced sample was peripheral blood mononuclear cells (PBMCs), taken before the fourth cycle of nivolumab. Receptors were obtained from a human donor with classical Hodgkin lymphoma. Each CDR3 is given with its conserved first and last residue. The D gene is left open where the match is weak. A row's size may be missing; if present it is once, few, many or a size class.

J gene: TRBJ2-7
V gene: TRBV18
D gene: TRBD2
clone size: few
CDR3 DNA: TGTGCCAGCTCACCACAGGCTAGCGGACCCTACGAGCAGTACTTC
CDR3 protein: CASSPQASGPYEQYF

J gene: TRBJ2-7
V gene: TRBV11-3
D gene: NA
clone size: NA
CDR3 DNA: TGTGCCAGCAGCTTCCAGGCCAACGAGCAGTACTTC
CDR3 protein: CASSFQANEQYF

J gene: TRBJ2-7
V gene: TRBV9
D gene: NA
clone size: NA
CDR3 DNA: TGTGCCAGCGGTCCGGGTTCCTACGAGCAGTACTTC
CDR3 protein: CASGPGSYEQYF

J gene: TRBJ1-3
V gene: TRBV10-1
D gene: NA
clone size: once
CDR3 DNA: TGCGCCAGCAGTTCAGGGAGTACCTCTGGAAACACCATATATTTT
CDR3 protein: CASSSGSTSGNTIYF

J gene: TRBJ1-1
V gene: TRBV10-3
D gene: NA
clone size: NA
CDR3 DNA: TGTGCCATCAGGGTAAGACTGAACACTGAAGCTTTCTTT
CDR3 protein: CAIRVRLNTEAFF

J gene: TRBJ1-1
V gene: TRBV15
D gene: NA
clone size: NA
CDR3 DNA: TGTGCCACCAGCAGAAAGAAGGGGGGATACACTGAAGCTTTCTTT
CDR3 protein: CATSRKKGGYTEAFF

J gene: TRBJ2-5
V gene: TRBV5-4
D gene: NA
clone size: NA
CDR3 DNA: TGTGCCAGCGGACAACCGCAAGAGACCCAGTACTTC
CDR3 protein: CASGQPQETQYF

J gene: TRBJ1-5
V gene: TRBV4-2
D gene: NA
clone size: few
CDR3 DNA: TGTGCCAGCAGCCAAGTAGGGAGCAATCAGCCCCAGCATTTT
CDR3 protein: CASSQVGSNQPQHF

J gene: TRBJ1-2
V gene: TRBV12-5
D gene: NA
clone size: NA
CDR3 DNA: TGTGCTAGTGGTTCCTCACAGGGTGGCTACACCTTC
CDR3 protein: CASGSSQGGYTF

J gene: TRBJ1-2
V gene: TRBV30
D gene: NA
clone size: NA
CDR3 DNA: TGTGCCTGGAGTAGACCCGGGACACTGTTGACCTATGGCTACACCTTC
CDR3 protein: CAWSRPGTLLTYGYTF

J gene: TRBJ1-6
V gene: TRBV30
D gene: NA
clone size: NA
CDR3 DNA: TGTGCCTGGAGCGTAACCGGGACGGCCAATTCACCCCTCCACTTT
CDR3 protein: CAWSVTGTANSPLHF

J gene: TRBJ2-2
V gene: TRBV6-1
D gene: NA
clone size: few
CDR3 DNA: TGTGCCAGCAGTGAAGTCCCCCTGGGTGGGAGCGGGGAGCTGTTTTTT
CDR3 protein: CASSEVPLGGSGELFF

J gene: TRBJ1-3
V gene: TRBV5-6
D gene: NA
clone size: NA
CDR3 DNA: TGTGCCAGCATCAAACAGGGAGGAAACACCATATATTTT
CDR3 protein: CASIKQGGNTIYF

J gene: TRBJ2-6
V gene: TRBV5-1
D gene: TRBD1
clone size: NA
CDR3 DNA: TGCGCCAGCAGCTTGGCGGGACAGGGGGCAGCTGGGGCCAACGTCCTGACTTTC
CDR3 protein: CASSLAGQGAAGANVLTF

J gene: TRBJ2-7
V gene: TRBV9
D gene: NA
clone size: NA
CDR3 DNA: TGTGCCAGCAGCCGGGACGACTCCTACGAGCAGTACTTC
CDR3 protein: CASSRDDSYEQYF

J gene: TRBJ1-2
V gene: TRBV6-1
D gene: NA
clone size: NA
CDR3 DNA: TGTGCCAGCAGTGAATTGAGGGCGGTTGGCTACACCTTC
CDR3 protein: CASSELRAVGYTF

J gene: TRBJ1-6
V gene: TRBV5-1
D gene: NA
clone size: NA
CDR3 DNA: TGCGCCAGCAGCTCGGACAGTAGTGATTCACCCCTCCACTTT
CDR3 protein: CASSSDSSDSPLHF

J gene: TRBJ1-5
V gene: TRBV5-8
D gene: NA
clone size: NA
CDR3 DNA: TGTGCCAGCAGCTCCGGACGGAAGTATCAGCCCCAGCATTTT
CDR3 protein: CASSSGRKYQPQHF

J gene: TRBJ2-2
V gene: TRBV6-4
D gene: NA
clone size: NA
CDR3 DNA: TGTGCCAGCAGTGAGCGCAAAGCATTACTAGTGAACACCGGGGAGCTGTTTTTT
CDR3 protein: CASSERKALLVNTGELFF

J gene: TRBJ2-3
V gene: TRBV19
D gene: NA
clone size: NA
CDR3 DNA: TGTGCCAGTAGATTGAGGGGTCTTCTGGATACGCAGTATTTT
CDR3 protein: CASRLRGLLDTQYF

J gene: TRBJ1-1
V gene: TRBV10-1
D gene: NA
clone size: NA
CDR3 DNA: TGCGCCAGCAGTGAGCTTCAGGGGGAAGCTTTCTTT
CDR3 protein: CASSELQGEAFF

J gene: TRBJ2-5
V gene: TRBV4-1
D gene: NA
clone size: NA
CDR3 DNA: TGCGCCAGCAGACAAATCCGGGACCGAAGGGCAAAGACCCAGTACTTC
CDR3 protein: CASRQIRDRRAKTQYF

J gene: TRBJ2-7
V gene: TRBV6-5
D gene: TRBD2
clone size: NA
CDR3 DNA: TGTGCCAGCAGTTACGCGGGGGGGCAATACGAGCAGTACTTC
CDR3 protein: CASSYAGGQYEQYF

J gene: TRBJ2-2
V gene: TRBV7-9
D gene: TRBD2
clone size: NA
CDR3 DNA: TGTGCCAGCAGCTTAGCGCCTAGCGGCTACACCGGGGAGCTGTTTTTT
CDR3 protein: CASSLAPSGYTGELFF

J gene: TRBJ2-7
V gene: TRBV10-2
D gene: NA
clone size: NA
CDR3 DNA: TGCGCCAGCAGTGAAATGGCGGTCGGCTACGAGCAGTACTTC
CDR3 protein: CASSEMAVGYEQYF

J gene: TRBJ2-5
V gene: TRBV6-6
D gene: TRBD1
clone size: once
CDR3 DNA: TGTGCCAGCAGTTACTCAAAACAGGGGAAGGAGACCCAGTACTTC
CDR3 protein: CASSYSKQGKETQYF

J gene: TRBJ2-3
V gene: TRBV5-1
D gene: NA
clone size: NA
CDR3 DNA: TGCGCCAGCAGCTCGGATATCACAGATACGCAGTATTTT
CDR3 protein: CASSSDITDTQYF

J gene: TRBJ2-2
V gene: TRBV11-2
D gene: NA
clone size: NA
CDR3 DNA: TGTGCCAGCAGCACCCGCGGCACCGGGGAGCTGTTTTTT
CDR3 protein: CASSTRGTGELFF

J gene: TRBJ2-1
V gene: TRBV19
D gene: TRBD2
clone size: once
CDR3 DNA: TGTGCCAGTAGTCCCCAGACTAGCGGGAGAATCTACAATGAGCAGTTCTTC
CDR3 protein: CASSPQTSGRIYNEQFF

J gene: TRBJ2-6
V gene: TRBV2
D gene: NA
clone size: NA
CDR3 DNA: TGTGCCAGCAGTCTTACCTCTGGGGCCAACGTCCTGACTTTC
CDR3 protein: CASSLTSGANVLTF

J gene: TRBJ1-1
V gene: TRBV28
D gene: NA
clone size: few
CDR3 DNA: TGTGCCAGCAGAGTAGGGCTCACTGAAGCTTTCTTT
CDR3 protein: CASRVGLTEAFF